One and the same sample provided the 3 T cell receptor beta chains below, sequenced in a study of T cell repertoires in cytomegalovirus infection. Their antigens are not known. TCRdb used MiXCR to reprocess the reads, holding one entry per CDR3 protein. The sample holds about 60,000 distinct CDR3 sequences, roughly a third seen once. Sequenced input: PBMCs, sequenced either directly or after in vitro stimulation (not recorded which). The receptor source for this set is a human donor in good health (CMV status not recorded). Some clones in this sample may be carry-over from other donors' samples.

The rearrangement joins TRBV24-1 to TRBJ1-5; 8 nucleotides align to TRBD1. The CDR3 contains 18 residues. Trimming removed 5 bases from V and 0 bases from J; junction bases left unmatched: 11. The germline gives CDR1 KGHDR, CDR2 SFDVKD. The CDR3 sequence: CATSVSRTGLYSNQPQHF. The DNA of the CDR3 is TGTGCCACCAGTGTGTCACGGACAGGGCTATATAGCAATCAGCCCCAGCATTTT.

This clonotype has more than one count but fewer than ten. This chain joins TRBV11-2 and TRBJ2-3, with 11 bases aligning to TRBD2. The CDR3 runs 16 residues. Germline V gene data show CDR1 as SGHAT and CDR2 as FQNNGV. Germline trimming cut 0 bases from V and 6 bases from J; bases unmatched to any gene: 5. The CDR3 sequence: CASSLDPSGGSDTQYF. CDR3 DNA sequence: TGTGCCAGCAGCTTAGACCCTAGCGGGGGGAGCGATACGCAGTATTTT.

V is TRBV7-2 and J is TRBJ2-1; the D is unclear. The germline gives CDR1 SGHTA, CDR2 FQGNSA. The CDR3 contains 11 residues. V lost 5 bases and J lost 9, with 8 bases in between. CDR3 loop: CASSPSVEQFF. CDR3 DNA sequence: TGTGCCAGCAGCCCGTCGGTTGAGCAGTTCTTC.